A selection of T cell receptor beta chains follows, all from one sample in a study of blood T cell repertoires in COVID-19. Data came from immunoSEQ multiplex PCR; TCRdb stores just in-frame clones and leaves some out. The data contain some 100,000 clones, around 92% of them singletons. The sequenced sample was peripheral blood. These receptors originate from a woman in her sixties or seventies with active COVID-19. Both conserved end residues are part of each CDR3. The order of the fields is CDR3 DNA, CDR3 protein, D gene, J gene, V gene, clone size. D genes are given only for firm matches. Rows give clone size only sometimes, using once, few, many, or a class for an expanded clone.

cdr3_nt: TGTGCCTGGAGAGGCTTAGCGGGGTCCTACAATGAGCAGTTCTTC
cdr3_aa: CAWRGLAGSYNEQFF
d_call: TRBD2
j_call: TRBJ2-1
v_call: TRBV30
clone_size: once

cdr3_nt: TGCGCCAGCAGCCATGCGGGGGGCCCCGAGCAGTACTTC
cdr3_aa: CASSHAGGPEQYF
d_call: TRBD2
j_call: TRBJ2-7
v_call: TRBV4-3
clone_size: .

cdr3_nt: TGTGCCAGCATATCCAGGGGAGTTGGCTACACCTTC
cdr3_aa: CASISRGVGYTF
d_call: .
j_call: TRBJ1-2
v_call: TRBV6-5
clone_size: .

cdr3_nt: TGCGCCAGCAGCCAAGGGACAGGGGTCGGGGAGCTGTTTTTT
cdr3_aa: CASSQGTGVGELFF
d_call: TRBD1
j_call: TRBJ2-2
v_call: TRBV5-1
clone_size: .

cdr3_nt: TGTGCCAGCAGCTGGACAGGGGGAGACACTGAAGCTTTCTTT
cdr3_aa: CASSWTGGDTEAFF
d_call: TRBD1
j_call: TRBJ1-1
v_call: TRBV5-4
clone_size: .

cdr3_nt: TGCGCCAGCAGCCAAGATCGTCGTCGGGCTAGCGGGGCCTACAATGAGCAGTTCTTC
cdr3_aa: CASSQDRRRASGAYNEQFF
d_call: TRBD2
j_call: TRBJ2-1
v_call: TRBV4-3
clone_size: .

cdr3_nt: TGTGCCAGCAGCCGCCGGGACAGTCCGAACACCGGGGAGCTGTTTTTT
cdr3_aa: CASSRRDSPNTGELFF
d_call: TRBD1
j_call: TRBJ2-2
v_call: TRBV9
clone_size: .

cdr3_nt: TGCAGCGTTGTAGTGCTAGGCAACAATGAGCAGTTCTTC
cdr3_aa: CSVVVLGNNEQFF
d_call: .
j_call: TRBJ2-1
v_call: TRBV29-1
clone_size: .

cdr3_nt: TGTGCCAGCAGCTTAAACACGCCGGGACAGAACGAAGAGACCCAGTACTTC
cdr3_aa: CASSLNTPGQNEETQYF
d_call: TRBD1
j_call: TRBJ2-5
v_call: TRBV7-2
clone_size: .

cdr3_nt: TGTGCCAGCAGCTTAGCGCTCGGGCAGGGGGATCGAGAGACCCAGTACTTC
cdr3_aa: CASSLALGQGDRETQYF
d_call: TRBD1
j_call: TRBJ2-5
v_call: TRBV7-9
clone_size: .

cdr3_nt: TGTGCCTGGCCACGGGGGGGATCGGGGGAGCTGTTTTTT
cdr3_aa: CAWPRGGSGELFF
d_call: TRBD2
j_call: TRBJ2-2
v_call: TRBV30
clone_size: .

cdr3_nt: TGCGCCAGCAGCCAAGTAGCGGGGGGCCCGAACACCGGGGAGCTGTTTTTT
cdr3_aa: CASSQVAGGPNTGELFF
d_call: TRBD2
j_call: TRBJ2-2
v_call: TRBV4-1
clone_size: once

cdr3_nt: TGTGCCAGCAGCTTGTACGTACAGGGGGCTAACACGCAGTATTTT
cdr3_aa: CASSLYVQGANTQYF
d_call: TRBD1
j_call: TRBJ2-3
v_call: TRBV5-4
clone_size: .

cdr3_nt: TGCGCCAGCAGCCAAGAGGCCACCGGGGAGCTGTTTTTT
cdr3_aa: CASSQEATGELFF
d_call: .
j_call: TRBJ2-2
v_call: TRBV4-1
clone_size: .

cdr3_nt: TGTGCCAGCAGCTTCCCAGGGAGGACTAATGAAAAACTGTTTTTT
cdr3_aa: CASSFPGRTNEKLFF
d_call: .
j_call: TRBJ1-4
v_call: TRBV3-1/TRBV3-2
clone_size: once

cdr3_nt: TGCGCCAGCAGCCCACAAGATGCCCGCTATGGCTACACCTTC
cdr3_aa: CASSPQDARYGYTF
d_call: .
j_call: TRBJ1-2
v_call: TRBV5-1
clone_size: .

cdr3_nt: TGTGCCAGCAGCCTCTATAGCACAGATACGCAGTATTTT
cdr3_aa: CASSLYSTDTQYF
d_call: .
j_call: TRBJ2-3
v_call: TRBV5-4
clone_size: .

cdr3_nt: TGTGCCAGCAGCTTCGACAGATTCAGCACAGATACGCAGTATTTT
cdr3_aa: CASSFDRFSTDTQYF
d_call: .
j_call: TRBJ2-3
v_call: TRBV7-9
clone_size: .

cdr3_nt: TGTGCCAGCAGTACCTATACAGGGGCAGATACGCAGTATTTT
cdr3_aa: CASSTYTGADTQYF
d_call: TRBD1
j_call: TRBJ2-3
v_call: TRBV27
clone_size: .

cdr3_nt: TGCAGCGTTGAAGATAGAGGATCGGGTGGATTT
cdr3_aa: CSVEDRGSGGF
d_call: .
j_call: TRBJ1-1
v_call: TRBV29-1
clone_size: .

cdr3_nt: TGTGCCGGCTTATCTCGGGACAGGGGGCTCAATGAGCAGTTCTTC
cdr3_aa: CAGLSRDRGLNEQFF
d_call: TRBD1
j_call: TRBJ2-1
v_call: TRBV9
clone_size: .

cdr3_nt: TGTGCCAGTAGTCAGTCCCGACAGGCCAAAACCAGCCAGCCCCAGCATTTT
cdr3_aa: CASSQSRQAKTSQPQHF
d_call: .
j_call: TRBJ1-5
v_call: TRBV19
clone_size: .

cdr3_nt: TGCGCCAGCAGCCAAAATAGCGGGATTATCTACAATGAGCAGTTCTTC
cdr3_aa: CASSQNSGIIYNEQFF
d_call: TRBD2
j_call: TRBJ2-1
v_call: TRBV4-1
clone_size: .

cdr3_nt: TGTGCCAGCAGCTTGCATGGCGAAAAACTGTTTTTT
cdr3_aa: CASSLHGEKLFF
d_call: .
j_call: TRBJ1-4
v_call: TRBV7-9
clone_size: .

cdr3_nt: TGTGCCAGCAGCTCCTCGGGAGTGAACACCGGGGAGCTGTTTTTT
cdr3_aa: CASSSSGVNTGELFF
d_call: .
j_call: TRBJ2-2
v_call: TRBV11-2
clone_size: .

cdr3_nt: TGTGCCAGCTCACCAGGGACAGGGGCGAGTCGTGAGCAGTTCTTC
cdr3_aa: CASSPGTGASREQFF
d_call: TRBD1
j_call: TRBJ2-1
v_call: TRBV18
clone_size: .

cdr3_nt: TGTGCCAGCAGGAGGGGAGGGGAATCTGAAGCTTTCTTT
cdr3_aa: CASRRGGESEAFF
d_call: .
j_call: TRBJ1-1
v_call: TRBV12-3/TRBV12-4
clone_size: once

cdr3_nt: TGTGCCACCAGTGATGCCCTATCGAACACCGGGGAGCTGTTTTTT
cdr3_aa: CATSDALSNTGELFF
d_call: .
j_call: TRBJ2-2
v_call: TRBV24-1
clone_size: .

cdr3_nt: TGTGCCAGCAGTGAAAAACCCCAGCCCGGGGGCAATCAGCCCCAGCATTTT
cdr3_aa: CASSEKPQPGGNQPQHF
d_call: .
j_call: TRBJ1-5
v_call: TRBV2
clone_size: .

cdr3_nt: TGTGCCAGCAGCCCACCCCCGGGCCAGGGGGCGTACACCGGGGAGCTGTTTTTT
cdr3_aa: CASSPPPGQGAYTGELFF
d_call: TRBD1
j_call: TRBJ2-2
v_call: TRBV3-1/TRBV3-2
clone_size: .

cdr3_nt: TGTGCCAGCAGCCAAGACGGGACTAGCGGGAAGAAGACCCAGTACTTC
cdr3_aa: CASSQDGTSGKKTQYF
d_call: TRBD2
j_call: TRBJ2-5
v_call: TRBV3-1/TRBV3-2
clone_size: few

cdr3_nt: TGTGCCAGCAGCTCATCATTTTCGACAGGGGAGGAGGAGCAGTACTTC
cdr3_aa: CASSSSFSTGEEEQYF
d_call: TRBD1
j_call: TRBJ2-7
v_call: TRBV11-3
clone_size: .

cdr3_nt: TGTGCCAGCAGCTTAGCAGCGGGGGGGCCCTGGGATGAGCAGTTCTTC
cdr3_aa: CASSLAAGGPWDEQFF
d_call: TRBD2
j_call: TRBJ2-1
v_call: TRBV7-9
clone_size: once

cdr3_nt: TGTGCCAGCAGCTTAGAAACGGGACTCTCCCAGACCCAGTACTTC
cdr3_aa: CASSLETGLSQTQYF
d_call: .
j_call: TRBJ2-5
v_call: TRBV7-2
clone_size: .

cdr3_nt: TGTGCCAGCAGCCTATGGAACACTGAAGCTTTCTTT
cdr3_aa: CASSLWNTEAFF
d_call: .
j_call: TRBJ1-1
v_call: TRBV6-2/TRBV6-3
clone_size: .

cdr3_nt: TGTGCCAGCAGCTTAGGACTAGCGGGAGTAGCTGGGGCCAACGTCCTGACTTTC
cdr3_aa: CASSLGLAGVAGANVLTF
d_call: TRBD2
j_call: TRBJ2-6
v_call: TRBV7-2
clone_size: .

cdr3_nt: TGTGCCAGCAGCCAGTGGACTCGGGCTTTCTTT
cdr3_aa: CASSQWTRAFF
d_call: .
j_call: TRBJ1-1
v_call: TRBV3-1/TRBV3-2
clone_size: .

cdr3_nt: TGTGCCAGCAGCCGCCCTACCTCGGGCACAGATACGCAGTATTTT
cdr3_aa: CASSRPTSGTDTQYF
d_call: .
j_call: TRBJ2-3
v_call: TRBV5-6
clone_size: .

cdr3_nt: TGTGCCAGCAGCTTAGCCTTAGGGGTTGGCGGCTACACCTTC
cdr3_aa: CASSLALGVGGYTF
d_call: .
j_call: TRBJ1-2
v_call: TRBV7-9
clone_size: .

cdr3_nt: TGTGCCAGCAGCCAGCTTAGGGGACAGGGGTTATACGAGCAGTACTTC
cdr3_aa: CASSQLRGQGLYEQYF
d_call: TRBD1
j_call: TRBJ2-7
v_call: TRBV7-2
clone_size: .

cdr3_nt: TGTGCCAGCAGCCTGGACTTAAACACCGGGGAGCTGTTTTTT
cdr3_aa: CASSLDLNTGELFF
d_call: .
j_call: TRBJ2-2
v_call: TRBV7-8
clone_size: .

cdr3_nt: TGCGCCAGCAGCCGGCCGGGACAATGGACTGAAGCTTTCTTT
cdr3_aa: CASSRPGQWTEAFF
d_call: .
j_call: TRBJ1-1
v_call: TRBV4-1
clone_size: .

cdr3_nt: TGTGCCATCAGTGAGGGACAGGGAACCTATGGCTACACCTTC
cdr3_aa: CAISEGQGTYGYTF
d_call: TRBD1
j_call: TRBJ1-2
v_call: TRBV10-3
clone_size: .

cdr3_nt: TGTGCCAGCAGTAGGGGGCCCCGGTATGAGCAGTTCTTC
cdr3_aa: CASSRGPRYEQFF
d_call: TRBD1
j_call: TRBJ2-1
v_call: TRBV28
clone_size: .

cdr3_nt: TGCAGCGTTGAAGACGGCAGGTTGGGAAACATTCAGTACTTC
cdr3_aa: CSVEDGRLGNIQYF
d_call: .
j_call: TRBJ2-4
v_call: TRBV29-1
clone_size: once

cdr3_nt: TGTGCCAGCAGTCACAGGGGATACCCCTACAATGAGCAGTTCTTC
cdr3_aa: CASSHRGYPYNEQFF
d_call: TRBD1
j_call: TRBJ2-1
v_call: TRBV14
clone_size: .